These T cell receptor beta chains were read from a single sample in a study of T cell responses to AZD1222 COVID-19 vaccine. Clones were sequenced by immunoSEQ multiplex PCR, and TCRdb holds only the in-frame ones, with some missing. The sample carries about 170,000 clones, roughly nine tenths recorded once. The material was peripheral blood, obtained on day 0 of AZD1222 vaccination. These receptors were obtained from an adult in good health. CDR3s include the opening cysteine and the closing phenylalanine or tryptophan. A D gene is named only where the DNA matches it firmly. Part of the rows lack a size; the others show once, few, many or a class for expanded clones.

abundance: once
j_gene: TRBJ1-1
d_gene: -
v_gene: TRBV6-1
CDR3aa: CASSESWPGLNTEAFF
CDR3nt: TGTGCCAGCAGTGAATCATGGCCAGGGTTGAACACTGAAGCTTTCTTT

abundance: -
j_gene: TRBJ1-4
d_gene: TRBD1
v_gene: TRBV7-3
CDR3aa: CASSNRGGEKLFF
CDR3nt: TGTGCCAGCAGCAACAGGGGAGGTGAAAAACTGTTTTTT

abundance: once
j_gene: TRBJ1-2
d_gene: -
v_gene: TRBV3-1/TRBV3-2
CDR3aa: CASSQGVGTYGYTF
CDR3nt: TGTGCCAGCAGCCAAGGTGTGGGGACATATGGCTACACCTTC

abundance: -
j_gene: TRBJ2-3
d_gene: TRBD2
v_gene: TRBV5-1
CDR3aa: CASSALGLAGLADTQYF
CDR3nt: TGCGCCAGCAGTGCATTGGGACTAGCGGGGCTCGCAGATACGCAGTATTTT

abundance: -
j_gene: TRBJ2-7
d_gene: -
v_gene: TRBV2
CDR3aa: CASSEISEQYF
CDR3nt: TGTGCCAGCAGTGAAATTTCCGAGCAGTACTTC

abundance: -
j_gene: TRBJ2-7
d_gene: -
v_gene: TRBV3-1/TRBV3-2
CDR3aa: CASSQGHDGTGVYEQYF
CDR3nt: TGTGCCAGCAGCCAAGGACATGACGGAACGGGTGTGTACGAGCAGTACTTC

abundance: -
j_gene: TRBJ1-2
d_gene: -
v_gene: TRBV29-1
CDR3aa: CSGADLYGYTF
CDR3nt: TGCAGCGGGGCGGACCTCTATGGCTACACCTTC

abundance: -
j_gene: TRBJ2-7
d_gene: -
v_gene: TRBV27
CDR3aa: CASSLSTGGAGYYEQYF
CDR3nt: TGTGCCAGCAGTTTATCAACAGGGGGAGCGGGATACTACGAGCAGTACTTC

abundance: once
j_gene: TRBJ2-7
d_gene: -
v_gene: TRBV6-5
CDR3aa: CASSYSAGNPSYEQYF
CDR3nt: TGTGCCAGCAGTTACTCGGCTGGGAACCCCTCCTACGAGCAGTACTTC

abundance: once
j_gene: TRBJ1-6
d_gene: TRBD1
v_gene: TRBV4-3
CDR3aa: CASSSRDRGYNSPLHF
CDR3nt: TGCGCCAGCAGCTCCCGGGACAGGGGCTATAATTCACCCCTCCACTTT

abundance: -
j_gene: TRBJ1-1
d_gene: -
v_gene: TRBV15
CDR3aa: CATWGPNTEAFF
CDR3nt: TGTGCCACATGGGGGCCGAACACTGAAGCTTTCTTT

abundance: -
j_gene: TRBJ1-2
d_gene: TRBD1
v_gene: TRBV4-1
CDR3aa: CASSQVLQGARNYGYTF
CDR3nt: TGCGCCAGCAGCCAAGTTTTACAGGGGGCGCGTAACTATGGCTACACCTTC

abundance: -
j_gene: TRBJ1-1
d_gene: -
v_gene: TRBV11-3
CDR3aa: CASSDGLNTEAFF
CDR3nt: TGTGCCAGCAGCGACGGGTTGAACACTGAAGCTTTCTTT

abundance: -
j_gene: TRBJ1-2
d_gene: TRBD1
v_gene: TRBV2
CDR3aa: CASSGNGQGPTNYGYTF
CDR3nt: TGTGCCAGCAGCGGAAACGGACAGGGTCCCACTAACTATGGCTACACCTTC

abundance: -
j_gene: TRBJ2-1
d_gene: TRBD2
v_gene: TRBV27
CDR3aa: CASSFLGTSGGWFNEQFF
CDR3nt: TGTGCCAGCAGTTTTCTCGGGACTAGCGGGGGGTGGTTCAATGAGCAGTTCTTC

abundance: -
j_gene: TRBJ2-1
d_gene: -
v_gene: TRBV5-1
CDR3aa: CASSLETPYNEQFF
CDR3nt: TGCGCCAGCAGCTTGGAGACACCCTACAATGAGCAGTTCTTC

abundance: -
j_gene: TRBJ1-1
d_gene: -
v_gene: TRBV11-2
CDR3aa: CASSLDFGGNTEAFF
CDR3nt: TGTGCCAGCAGCTTAGATTTTGGGGGGAACACTGAAGCTTTCTTT

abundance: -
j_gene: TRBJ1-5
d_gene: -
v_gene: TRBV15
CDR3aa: CATSRENSGYQPQHF
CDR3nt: TGTGCCACCAGCAGAGAAAACTCGGGTTATCAGCCCCAGCATTTT

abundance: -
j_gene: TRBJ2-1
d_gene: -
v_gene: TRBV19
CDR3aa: CASSAEWNEQFF
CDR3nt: TGTGCCAGTAGTGCCGAATGGAATGAGCAGTTCTTC

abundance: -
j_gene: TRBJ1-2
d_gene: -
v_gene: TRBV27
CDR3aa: CASSFGETYGYTF
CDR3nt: TGTGCCAGCAGTTTCGGCGAGACCTATGGCTACACCTTC

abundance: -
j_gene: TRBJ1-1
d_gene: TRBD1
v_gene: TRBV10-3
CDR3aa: CAISSGQGNTEAFF
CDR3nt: TGTGCCATCAGCTCTGGACAGGGGAACACTGAAGCTTTCTTT

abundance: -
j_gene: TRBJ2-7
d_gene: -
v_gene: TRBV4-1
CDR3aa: CASSLIPQSEQYF
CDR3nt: TGCGCCAGCAGTCTTATACCTCAATCCGAGCAGTACTTC

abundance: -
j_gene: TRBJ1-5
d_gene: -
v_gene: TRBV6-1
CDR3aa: CASSEARGIKPQHF
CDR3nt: TGTGCCAGCAGTGAAGCCCGGGGGATCAAGCCCCAGCATTTT

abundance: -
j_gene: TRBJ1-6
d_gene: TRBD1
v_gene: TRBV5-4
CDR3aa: CASSFRDRGNSPLHF
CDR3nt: TGTGCCAGCAGCTTCCGGGACAGGGGGAATTCACCCCTCCACTTT

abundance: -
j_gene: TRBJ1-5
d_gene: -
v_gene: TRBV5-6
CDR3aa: CASSLLRQPNQPQHF
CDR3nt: TGTGCCAGCAGCTTGCTCCGACAGCCCAATCAGCCCCAGCATTTT

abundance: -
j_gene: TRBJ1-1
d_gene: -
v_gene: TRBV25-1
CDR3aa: CASWGPMNTEAFF
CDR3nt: TGTGCCAGCTGGGGGCCCATGAACACTGAAGCTTTCTTT

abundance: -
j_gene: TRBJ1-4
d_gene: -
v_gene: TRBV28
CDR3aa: CASSLEGSTNEKLFF
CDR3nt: TGTGCCAGCAGTTTAGAGGGGTCAACTAATGAAAAACTGTTTTTT

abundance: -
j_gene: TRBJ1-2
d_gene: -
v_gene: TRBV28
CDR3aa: CASSQLPDRYGYTF
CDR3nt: TGTGCCAGCAGTCAGCTACCGGACAGATATGGCTACACCTTC

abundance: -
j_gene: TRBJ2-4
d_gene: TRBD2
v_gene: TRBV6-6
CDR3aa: CASSYSSGGAVQYF
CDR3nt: TGTGCCAGCAGTTACTCTAGCGGGGGGGCGGTTCAGTACTTC

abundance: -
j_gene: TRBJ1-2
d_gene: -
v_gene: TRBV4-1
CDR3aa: CASGTSPGAAGYGYTF
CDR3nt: TGCGCCAGCGGAACCTCCCCGGGGGCCGCGGGCTATGGCTACACCTTC

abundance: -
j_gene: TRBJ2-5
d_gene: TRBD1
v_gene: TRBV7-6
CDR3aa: CASSLGAGGQETQYF
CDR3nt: TGTGCCAGCAGCTTAGGGGCAGGGGGTCAAGAGACCCAGTACTTC

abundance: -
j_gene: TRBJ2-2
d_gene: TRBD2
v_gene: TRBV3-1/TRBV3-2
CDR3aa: CASGRVGTGELFF
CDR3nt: TGTGCCAGCGGGAGGGTTGGCACCGGGGAGCTGTTTTTT

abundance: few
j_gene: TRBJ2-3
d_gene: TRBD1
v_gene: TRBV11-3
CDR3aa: CASSPGTGRTNTQYF
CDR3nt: TGTGCCAGCAGCCCCGGGACAGGGAGAACGAATACGCAGTATTTT

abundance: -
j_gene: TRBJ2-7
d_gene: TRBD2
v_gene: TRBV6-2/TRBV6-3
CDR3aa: CASSLTSGGSYEQYF
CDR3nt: TGTGCCAGCAGTCTGACTAGCGGGGGCTCCTACGAGCAGTACTTC

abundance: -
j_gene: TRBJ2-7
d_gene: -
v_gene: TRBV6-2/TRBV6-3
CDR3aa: CASSYSRRVAYF
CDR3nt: TGTGCCAGCAGTTACTCGCGGCGGGTGGCGTACTTC